A selection of T cell receptor beta chains follows, all from one sample in a study of beta chain features in type 1 diabetes. Generated by immunoSEQ multiplex PCR, the TCRdb table keeps only in-frame clones and is missing some. The repertoire holds around 710,000 clones, with roughly 12% as singletons. Sequencing input: naive CD4+ T cells from blood. The receptors come from a man aged 30 to 39 with type 1 diabetes. Each CDR3 is given with its conserved first and last residue. D genes are given only for firm matches. Size values are once, few and many counts, or a class for expanded clones, and some rows have none.

TRBV5-1	.	TRBJ2-7	.	CASSLSRTEEQYF	TGCGCCAGCAGCTTATCCAGGACGGAAGAGCAGTACTTC
TRBV28	TRBD1	TRBJ2-7	few	CASRTGQGYSYEQYF	TGTGCCAGCAGAACGGGACAGGGGTATTCCTACGAGCAGTACTTC
TRBV6-6	.	TRBJ2-5	.	CASSYSKASTETQYF	TGTGCCAGCAGTTACTCGAAGGCCTCCACCGAGACCCAGTACTTC
TRBV4-1	.	TRBJ2-1	.	CASSQVYNEQFF	TGCGCCAGCAGCCAAGTCTACAATGAGCAGTTCTTC
TRBV6-6	TRBD1	TRBJ2-3	.	CASSPLTGGTDTQYF	TGTGCCAGCAGTCCATTGACAGGGGGCACAGATACGCAGTATTTT
TRBV14	.	TRBJ2-5	few	CASGRTFQWTQYF	TGTGCCAGCGGTCGGACCTTCCAATGGACCCAGTACTTC
TRBV15	TRBD2	TRBJ2-3	few	CATSRLTTLAGGTDTQYF	TGTGCCACCAGCAGACTTACCACCCTAGCGGGGGGGACAGATACGCAGTATTTT
TRBV29-1	TRBD1	TRBJ2-2	few	CSVGLGQGWTGELFF	TGCAGCGTTGGGCTCGGACAGGGGTGGACCGGGGAGCTGTTTTTT
TRBV6-1	TRBD1	TRBJ2-7	.	CASSETGETYEQYF	TGTGCCAGCAGTGAGACAGGGGAGACCTACGAGCAGTACTTC
TRBV29-1	.	TRBJ1-1	few	CSVAGRLNTEAFF	TGCAGCGTTGCAGGGAGACTGAACACTGAAGCTTTCTTT